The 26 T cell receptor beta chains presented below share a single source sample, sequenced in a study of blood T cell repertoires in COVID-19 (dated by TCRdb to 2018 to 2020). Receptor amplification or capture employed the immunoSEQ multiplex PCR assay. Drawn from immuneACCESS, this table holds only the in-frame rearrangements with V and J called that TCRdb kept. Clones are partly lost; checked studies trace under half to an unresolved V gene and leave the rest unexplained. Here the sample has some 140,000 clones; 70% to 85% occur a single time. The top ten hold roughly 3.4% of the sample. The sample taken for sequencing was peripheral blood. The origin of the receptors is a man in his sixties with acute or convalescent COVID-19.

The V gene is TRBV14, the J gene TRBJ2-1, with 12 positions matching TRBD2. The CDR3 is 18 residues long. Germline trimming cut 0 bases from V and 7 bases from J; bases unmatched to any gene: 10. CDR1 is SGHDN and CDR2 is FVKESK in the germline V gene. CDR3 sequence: CASSQDRVTSGRRNEQFF. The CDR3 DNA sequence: TGTGCCAGCAGCCAAGATCGCGTGACTAGCGGGAGAAGGAATGAGCAGTTCTTC.

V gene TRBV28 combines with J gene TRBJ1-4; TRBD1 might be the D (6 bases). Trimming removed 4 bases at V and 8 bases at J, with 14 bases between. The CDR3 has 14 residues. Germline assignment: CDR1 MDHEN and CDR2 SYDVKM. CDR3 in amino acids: CASSSQGLREKLFF. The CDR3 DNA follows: TGTGCCAGCAGTTCGCAGGGGCTGAGAGAAAAACTGTTTTTT.

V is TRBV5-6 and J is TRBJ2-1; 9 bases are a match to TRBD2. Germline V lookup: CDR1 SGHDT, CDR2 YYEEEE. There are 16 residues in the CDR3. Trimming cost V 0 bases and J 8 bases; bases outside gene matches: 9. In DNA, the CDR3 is TGTGCCAGCAGCTTGGAGATTAGCGGGAGCCCCCATGAGCAGTTCTTC. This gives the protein CASSLEISGSPHEQFF.

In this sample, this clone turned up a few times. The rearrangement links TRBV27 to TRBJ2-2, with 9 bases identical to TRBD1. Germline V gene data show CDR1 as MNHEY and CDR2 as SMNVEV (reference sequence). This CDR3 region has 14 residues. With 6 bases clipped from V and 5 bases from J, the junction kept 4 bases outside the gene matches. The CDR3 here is CASRRTGATGELFF. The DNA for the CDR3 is TGTGCCAGCAGGAGGACAGGGGCTACCGGGGAGCTGTTTTTT.

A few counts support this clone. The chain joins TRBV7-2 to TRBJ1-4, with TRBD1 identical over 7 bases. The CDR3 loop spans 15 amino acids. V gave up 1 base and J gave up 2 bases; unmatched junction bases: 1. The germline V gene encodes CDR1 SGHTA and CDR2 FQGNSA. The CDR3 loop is CASSLGGQTNEKLFF. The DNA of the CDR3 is TGTGCCAGCAGCTTAGGGGGACAGACTAATGAAAAACTGTTTTTT.

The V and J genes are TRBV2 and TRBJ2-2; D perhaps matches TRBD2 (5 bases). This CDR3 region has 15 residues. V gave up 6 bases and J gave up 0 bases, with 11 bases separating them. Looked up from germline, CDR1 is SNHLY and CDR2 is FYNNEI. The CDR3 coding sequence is TGTGCCAGCAGGGAGGTCTACGCGAACACCGGGGAGCTGTTTTTT. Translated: CASREVYANTGELFF.

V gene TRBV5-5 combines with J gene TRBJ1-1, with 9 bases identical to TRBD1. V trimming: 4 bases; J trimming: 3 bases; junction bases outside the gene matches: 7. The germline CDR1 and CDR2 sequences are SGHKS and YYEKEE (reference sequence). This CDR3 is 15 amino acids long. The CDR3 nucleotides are TGTGCCAGCAGCAGCCGGGACAGGGTGGACACTGAAGCTTTCTTT. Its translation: CASSSRDRVDTEAFF. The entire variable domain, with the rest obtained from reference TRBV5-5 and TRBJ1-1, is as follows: DAGVTQSPTHLIKTRGQQVTLRCSPISGHKSVSWYQQVLGQGPQFIFQYYEKEERGRGNFPDRFSARQFPNYSSELNVNALLLGDSALYLCASSSRDRVDTEAFFGQGTRLTVV.

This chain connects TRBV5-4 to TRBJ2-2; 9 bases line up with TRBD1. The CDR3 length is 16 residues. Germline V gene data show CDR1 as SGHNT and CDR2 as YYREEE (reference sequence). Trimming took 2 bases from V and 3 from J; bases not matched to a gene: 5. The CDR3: CASSLGGTGYTGELFF. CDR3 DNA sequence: TGTGCCAGCAGCTTAGGTGGGACAGGGTACACCGGGGAGCTGTTTTTT.

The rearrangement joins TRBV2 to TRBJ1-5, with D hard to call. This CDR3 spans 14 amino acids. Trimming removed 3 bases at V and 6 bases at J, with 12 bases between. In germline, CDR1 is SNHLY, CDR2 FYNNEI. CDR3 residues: CASSERGRGQPQHF. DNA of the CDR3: TGTGCCAGCAGTGAGCGGGGTAGAGGTCAGCCCCAGCATTTT. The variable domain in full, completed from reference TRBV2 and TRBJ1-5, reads EPEVTQTPSHQVTQMGQEVILRCVPISNHLYFYWYRQILGQKVEFLVSFYNNEISEKSEIFDDQFSVERPDGSNFTLKIRSTKLEDSAMYFCASSERGRGQPQHFGDGTRLSIL.

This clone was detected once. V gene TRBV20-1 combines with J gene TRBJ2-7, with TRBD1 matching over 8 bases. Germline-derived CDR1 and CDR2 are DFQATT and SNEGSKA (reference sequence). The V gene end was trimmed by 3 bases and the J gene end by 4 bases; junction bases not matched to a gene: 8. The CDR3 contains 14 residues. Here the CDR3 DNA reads TGCAGTGCTAGTTTAGTACAGGGGGAATACGAGCAGTACTTC. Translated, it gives CSASLVQGEYEQYF.

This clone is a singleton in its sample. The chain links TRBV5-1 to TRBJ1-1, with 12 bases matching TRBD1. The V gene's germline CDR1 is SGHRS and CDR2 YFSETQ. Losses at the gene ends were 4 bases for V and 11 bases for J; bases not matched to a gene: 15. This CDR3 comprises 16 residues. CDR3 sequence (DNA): TGCGCCAGCAGCCTGGGACAGGGGGCAGCCCTCGAGAAGGCTTTCTTT. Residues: CASSLGQGAALEKAFF. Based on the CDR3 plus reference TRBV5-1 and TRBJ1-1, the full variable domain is KAGVTQTPRYLIKTRGQQVTLSCSPISGHRSVSWYQQTPGQGLQFLFEYFSETQRNKGNFPGRFSGRQFSNSRSEMNVSTLELGDSALYLCASSLGQGAALEKAFFGQGTRLTVV.

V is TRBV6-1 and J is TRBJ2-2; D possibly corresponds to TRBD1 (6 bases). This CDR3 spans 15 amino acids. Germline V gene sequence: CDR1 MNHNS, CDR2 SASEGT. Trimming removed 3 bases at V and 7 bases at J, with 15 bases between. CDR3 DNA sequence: TGTGCCAGCAGTGATAAAAACAGGGTTCACGGGGAGCTGTTTTTT. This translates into CASSDKNRVHGELFF.

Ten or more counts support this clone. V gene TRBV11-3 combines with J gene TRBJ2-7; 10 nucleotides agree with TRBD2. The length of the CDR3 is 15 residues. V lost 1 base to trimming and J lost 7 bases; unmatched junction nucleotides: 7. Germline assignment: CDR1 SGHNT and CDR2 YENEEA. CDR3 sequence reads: CASSLGGLAGEEQYF. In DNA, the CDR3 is TGTGCCAGCAGCTTAGGAGGCCTAGCGGGAGAAGAGCAGTACTTC.

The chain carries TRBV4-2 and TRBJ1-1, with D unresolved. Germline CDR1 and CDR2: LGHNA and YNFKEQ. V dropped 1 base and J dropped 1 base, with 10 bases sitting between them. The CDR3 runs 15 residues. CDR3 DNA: TGTGCCAGCAGCCAAGGAGGGCTGGGGAACACTGAAGCTTTCTTT. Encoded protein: CASSQGGLGNTEAFF.

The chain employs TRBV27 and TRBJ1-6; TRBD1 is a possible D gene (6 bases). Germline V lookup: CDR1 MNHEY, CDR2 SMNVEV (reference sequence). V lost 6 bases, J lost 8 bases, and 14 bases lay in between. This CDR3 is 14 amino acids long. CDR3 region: CASRQGFLDSPLHF. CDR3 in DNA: TGTGCCAGCAGGCAGGGGTTTTTAGATTCACCCCTCCACTTT.

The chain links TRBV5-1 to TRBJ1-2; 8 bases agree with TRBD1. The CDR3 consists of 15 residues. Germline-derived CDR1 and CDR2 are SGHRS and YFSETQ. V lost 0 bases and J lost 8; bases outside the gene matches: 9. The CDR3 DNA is TGCGCCAGCAGCTTGGACGCAGGGGGCTATGAAGGCTACACCTTC. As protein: CASSLDAGGYEGYTF.

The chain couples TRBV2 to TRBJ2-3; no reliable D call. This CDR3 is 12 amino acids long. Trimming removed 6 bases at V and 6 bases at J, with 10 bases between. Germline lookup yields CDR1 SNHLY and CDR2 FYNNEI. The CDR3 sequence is CASSFQADTQYF. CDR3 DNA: TGTGCCAGCAGCTTCCAGGCCGATACGCAGTATTTT.

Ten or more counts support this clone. The CDR3 nucleotides read TGTGCCAGCAGAAGCGCCCCGGGACTCGGTGGGGGCTCCTACGAGCAGTACTTC. Its translation: CASRSAPGLGGGSYEQYF. The chain couples TRBV27 to TRBJ2-7; perhaps TRBD2 as D (6 bases). Per the germline V gene, CDR1 is MNHEY and CDR2 is SMNVEV (reference sequence). The length of the CDR3 is 18 residues. Trimming took off 6 bases at V and 0 bases at J, with 24 bases between the two ends.

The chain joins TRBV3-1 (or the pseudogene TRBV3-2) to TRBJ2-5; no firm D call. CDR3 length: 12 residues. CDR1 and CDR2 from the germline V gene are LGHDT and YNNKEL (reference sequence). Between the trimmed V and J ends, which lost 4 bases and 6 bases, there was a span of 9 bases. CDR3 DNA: TGTGCCAGCAGCCTCCTAGGCCAGACCCAGTACTTC. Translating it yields CASSLLGQTQYF.

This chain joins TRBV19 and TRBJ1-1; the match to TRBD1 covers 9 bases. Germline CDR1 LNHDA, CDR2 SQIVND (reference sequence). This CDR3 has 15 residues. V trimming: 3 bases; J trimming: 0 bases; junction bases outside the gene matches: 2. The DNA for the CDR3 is TGTGCCAGTAGTATGGGGACAGGGATGAACACTGAAGCTTTCTTT. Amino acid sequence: CASSMGTGMNTEAFF.

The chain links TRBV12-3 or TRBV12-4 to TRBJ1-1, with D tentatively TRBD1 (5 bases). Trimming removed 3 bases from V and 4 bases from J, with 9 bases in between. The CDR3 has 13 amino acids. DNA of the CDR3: TGTGCCAGCAGTTTGCAGGGTGGCACTGAAGCTTTCTTT. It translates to CASSLQGGTEAFF.

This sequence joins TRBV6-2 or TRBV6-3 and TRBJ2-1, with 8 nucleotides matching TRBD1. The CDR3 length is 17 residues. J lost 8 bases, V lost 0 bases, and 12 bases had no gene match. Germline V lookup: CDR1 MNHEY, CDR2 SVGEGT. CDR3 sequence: CASSYSATGAVKDEQFF. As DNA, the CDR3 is TGTGCCAGCAGTTACTCGGCGACAGGGGCGGTTAAGGATGAGCAGTTCTTC.

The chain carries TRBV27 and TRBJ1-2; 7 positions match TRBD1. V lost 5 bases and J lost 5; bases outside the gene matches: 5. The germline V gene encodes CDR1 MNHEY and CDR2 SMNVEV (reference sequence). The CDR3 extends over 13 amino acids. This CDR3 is CASSTTGFYGYTF. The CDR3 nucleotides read TGTGCCAGCAGTACGACAGGGTTTTATGGCTACACCTTC.

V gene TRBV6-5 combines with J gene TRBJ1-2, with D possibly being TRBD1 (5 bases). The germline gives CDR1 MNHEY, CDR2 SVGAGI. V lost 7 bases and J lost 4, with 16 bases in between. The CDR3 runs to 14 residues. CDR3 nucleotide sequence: TGTGCCAGCACCCAAGGCAGGGTCGGCTATGGCTACACCTTC. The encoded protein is CASTQGRVGYGYTF.

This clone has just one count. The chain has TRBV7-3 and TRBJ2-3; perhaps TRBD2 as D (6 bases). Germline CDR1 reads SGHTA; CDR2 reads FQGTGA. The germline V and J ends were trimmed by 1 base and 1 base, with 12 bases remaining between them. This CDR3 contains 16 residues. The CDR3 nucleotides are TGTGCCAGCAGCTTAAGGGCCGGGAGCGGCACAGATACGCAGTATTTT. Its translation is CASSLRAGSGTDTQYF.

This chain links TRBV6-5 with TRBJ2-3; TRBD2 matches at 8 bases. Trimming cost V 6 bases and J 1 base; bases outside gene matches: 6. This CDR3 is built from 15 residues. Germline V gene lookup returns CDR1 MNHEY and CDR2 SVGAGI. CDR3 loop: CASSRGGSGTDTQYF. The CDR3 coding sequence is TGTGCCAGCAGCCGGGGGGGGTCAGGCACAGATACGCAGTATTTT.